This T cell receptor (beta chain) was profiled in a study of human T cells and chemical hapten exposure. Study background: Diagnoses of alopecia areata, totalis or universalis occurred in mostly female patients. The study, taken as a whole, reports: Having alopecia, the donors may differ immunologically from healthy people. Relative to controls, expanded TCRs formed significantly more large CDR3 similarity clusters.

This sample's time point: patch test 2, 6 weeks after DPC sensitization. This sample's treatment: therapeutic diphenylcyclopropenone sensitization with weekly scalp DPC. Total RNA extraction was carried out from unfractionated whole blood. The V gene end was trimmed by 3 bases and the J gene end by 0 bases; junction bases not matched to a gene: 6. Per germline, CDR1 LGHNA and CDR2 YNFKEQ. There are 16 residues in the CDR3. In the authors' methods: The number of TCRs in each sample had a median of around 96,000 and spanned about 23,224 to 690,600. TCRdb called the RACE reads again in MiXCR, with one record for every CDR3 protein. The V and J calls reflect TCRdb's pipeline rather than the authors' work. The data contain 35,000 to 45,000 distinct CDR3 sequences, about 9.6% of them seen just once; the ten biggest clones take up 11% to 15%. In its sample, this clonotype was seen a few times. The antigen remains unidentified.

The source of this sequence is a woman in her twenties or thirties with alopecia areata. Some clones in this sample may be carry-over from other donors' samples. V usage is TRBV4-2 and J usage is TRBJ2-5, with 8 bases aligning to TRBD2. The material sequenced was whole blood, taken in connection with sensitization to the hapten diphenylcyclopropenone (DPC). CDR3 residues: CASSQQRGRNQETQYF. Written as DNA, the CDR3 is TGTGCCAGCAGCCAGCAGCGGGGGAGAAACCAAGAGACCCAGTACTTC.